The entry that follows covers one TCR beta chain sequence. Antigen unknown. Assay used: immunoSEQ multiplex PCR; TCRdb lists only in-frame clones, some missing. The sample yields approximately 2,300,000 clones, under 95% seen once. This entry is derived from a study of shared clonotypes between healthy human individuals. About the study: Each donor's CD8 memory used one plate, CD8 naive two, each CD4 subset three. Findings and caveats of the study: The sharing of 5% to 6.5% of naive CD4 clonotypes was seen across a handful of donors.

Unmatched junction bases numbered 7, after V lost 5 bases and J lost 4 bases. Germline loops: CDR1 SGHTA, CDR2 FQGTGA. The CDR3 is made up of 15 amino acids. Specimen: naive CD4+ T cells from PBMCs. Subset meaning: CD45RA+ positively selected. This TCR came from a man younger than 30 in good health. Some clones in this sample may be carry-over from other donors' samples. V is TRBV7-3 and J is TRBJ2-1; 8 positions agree with TRBD2. The CDR3 spells CASSPEERGYNEQFF. In DNA, the CDR3 is TGTGCCAGCAGCCCCGAGGAGCGGGGGTACAATGAGCAGTTCTTC.